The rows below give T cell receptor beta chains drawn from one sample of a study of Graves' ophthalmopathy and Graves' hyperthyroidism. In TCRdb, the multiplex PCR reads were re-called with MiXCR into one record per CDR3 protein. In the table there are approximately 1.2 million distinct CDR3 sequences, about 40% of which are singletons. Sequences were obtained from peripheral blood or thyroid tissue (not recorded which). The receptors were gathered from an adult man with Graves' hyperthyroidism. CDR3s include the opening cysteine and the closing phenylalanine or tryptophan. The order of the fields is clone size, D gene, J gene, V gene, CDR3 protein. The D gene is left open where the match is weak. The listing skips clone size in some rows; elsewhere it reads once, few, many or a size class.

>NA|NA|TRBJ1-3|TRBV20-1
CSAMGGNTIYF
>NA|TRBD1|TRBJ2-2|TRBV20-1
CSALDRGATGELFF
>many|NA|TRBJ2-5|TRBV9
CASQEGLGGAQETQYF
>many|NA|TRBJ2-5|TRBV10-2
CASGGRQETQYF
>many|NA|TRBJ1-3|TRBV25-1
CASSDLTVSGNTIYF
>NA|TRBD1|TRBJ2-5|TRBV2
CASSRQGANTDTQYF
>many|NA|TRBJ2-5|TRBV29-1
CSVEKQNIQETQYF
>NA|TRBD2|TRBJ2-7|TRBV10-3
CASSAASGHSYEQYF
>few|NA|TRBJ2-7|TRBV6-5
CASSARTESYEQYF
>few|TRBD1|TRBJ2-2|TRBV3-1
CASSQEGQGSGTNTGELFF
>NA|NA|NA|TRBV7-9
CASSYPGSRSYNEQFF
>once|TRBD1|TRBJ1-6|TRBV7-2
CASSLGSQGANSPLHF
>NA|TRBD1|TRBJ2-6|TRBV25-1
CASSRGDRRGANVLTF
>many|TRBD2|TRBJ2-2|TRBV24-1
CATSSRLAGGTGELFF
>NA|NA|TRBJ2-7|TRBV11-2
CASSLVIADKNEQYF
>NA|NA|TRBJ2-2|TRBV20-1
CSARDPVTGELFF
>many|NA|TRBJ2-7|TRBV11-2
CASSRTNFEQYF
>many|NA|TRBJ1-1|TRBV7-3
CASSSQHGNTEAFF
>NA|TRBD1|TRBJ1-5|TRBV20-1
CSAGTGAYEPQHF
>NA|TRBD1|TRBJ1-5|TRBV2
CASSYSKWGQKNQPQHF
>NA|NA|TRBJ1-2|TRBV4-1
CASSQEGEEEGPRAVGYTF
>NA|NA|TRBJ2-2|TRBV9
CASSQFDTGELFF
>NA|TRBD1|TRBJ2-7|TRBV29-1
CSAPGQGVYEQYF
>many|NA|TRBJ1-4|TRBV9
CASSVGAGTNEKLFF
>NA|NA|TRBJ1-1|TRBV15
CATSRARDNTEAFF
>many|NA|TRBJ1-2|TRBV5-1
CASRESDMNYGYTF
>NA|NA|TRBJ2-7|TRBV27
CASSTGNSYEQYF
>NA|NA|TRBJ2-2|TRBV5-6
CASSHSRGTYTGELFF
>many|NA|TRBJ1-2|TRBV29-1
CSVLTLTSNYGYTF
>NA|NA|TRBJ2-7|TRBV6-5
CASSYGLGRREQYF
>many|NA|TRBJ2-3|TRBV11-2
CASSLEPRRDTQYF
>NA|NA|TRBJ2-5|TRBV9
CASSVGEKGGALETQYF
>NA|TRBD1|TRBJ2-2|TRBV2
CASRRTGERAGELFF
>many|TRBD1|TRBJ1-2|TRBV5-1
CASSQGQVGYTF
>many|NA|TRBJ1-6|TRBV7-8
CASSLGQTGNSPLHF
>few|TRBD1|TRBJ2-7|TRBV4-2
CASSHSRQGNYEQYF
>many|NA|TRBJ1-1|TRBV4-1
CASSQDWGSEAFF
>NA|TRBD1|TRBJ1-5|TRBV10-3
CATKGASNQPQHF
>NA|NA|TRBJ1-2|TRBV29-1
CSVPDSLNYGYTF
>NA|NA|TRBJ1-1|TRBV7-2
CASSIRGRMRQINTEAFF
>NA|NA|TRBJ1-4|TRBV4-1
CASSQEQTSEKLFF
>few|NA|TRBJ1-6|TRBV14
CASSQWRDSPLHF
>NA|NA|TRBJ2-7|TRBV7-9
CASSPTAGVEQYF
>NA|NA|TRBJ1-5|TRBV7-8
CASSYGVQGAQPQHF
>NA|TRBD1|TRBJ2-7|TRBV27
CASSFLQGTYEQYF
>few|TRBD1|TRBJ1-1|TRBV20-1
CSAHGPPGQGTDTEAFF
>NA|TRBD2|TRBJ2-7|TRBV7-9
CASSSPTGMASGDSYEQYF
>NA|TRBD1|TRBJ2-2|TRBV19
CASRRTGVVTGELFF
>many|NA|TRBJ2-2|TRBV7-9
CASSLGSSGELFF
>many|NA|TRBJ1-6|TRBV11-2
CASSLEAGPNSPLHF
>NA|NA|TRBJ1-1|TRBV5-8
CASSGDTGFYEAFF
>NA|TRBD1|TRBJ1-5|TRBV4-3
CASSQGLAGGRNPQHF
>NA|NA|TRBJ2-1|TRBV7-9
CASSLGKWGHNEQFF
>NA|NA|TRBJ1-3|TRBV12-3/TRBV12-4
CASSFWGYSGNTIYF
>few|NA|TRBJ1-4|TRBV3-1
CASSRNKGEKLFF
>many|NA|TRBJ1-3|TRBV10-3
CAISQPETDFSGNTIYF
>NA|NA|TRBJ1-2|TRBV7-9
CASSFLGRGHGYTF
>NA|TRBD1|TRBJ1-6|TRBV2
CASSRDRGENSPLHF